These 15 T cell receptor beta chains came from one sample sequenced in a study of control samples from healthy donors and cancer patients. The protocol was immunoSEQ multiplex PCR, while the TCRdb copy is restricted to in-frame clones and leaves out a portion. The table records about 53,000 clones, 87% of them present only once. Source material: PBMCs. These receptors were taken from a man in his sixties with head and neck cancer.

CDR3 sequence reads: CASSPMGGAYGYTF. The CDR3 bases are TGTGCCAGCAGTCCAATGGGGGGGGCGTATGGCTACACCTTC. V and J are TRBV6-5 and TRBJ1-2; D may be TRBD1 (6 bases). The V end was cut by 5 bases, the J end by 5 bases, with 15 bases between. The germline V gene encodes CDR1 MNHEY and CDR2 SVGAGI. The CDR3 is 14 residues long.

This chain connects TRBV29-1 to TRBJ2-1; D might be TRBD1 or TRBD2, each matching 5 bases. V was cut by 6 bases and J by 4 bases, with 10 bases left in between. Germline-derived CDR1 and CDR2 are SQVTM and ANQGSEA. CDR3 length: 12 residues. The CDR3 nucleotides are TGCAGCGTCGGGGCAGATTACAATGAGCAGTTCTTC. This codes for CSVGADYNEQFF.

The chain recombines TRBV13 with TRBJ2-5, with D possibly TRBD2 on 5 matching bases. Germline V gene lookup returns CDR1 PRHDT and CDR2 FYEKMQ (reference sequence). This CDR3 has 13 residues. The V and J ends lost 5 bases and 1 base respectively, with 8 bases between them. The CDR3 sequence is CASSMDFQETQYF. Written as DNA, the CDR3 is TGTGCCAGCAGCATGGACTTCCAAGAGACCCAGTACTTC.

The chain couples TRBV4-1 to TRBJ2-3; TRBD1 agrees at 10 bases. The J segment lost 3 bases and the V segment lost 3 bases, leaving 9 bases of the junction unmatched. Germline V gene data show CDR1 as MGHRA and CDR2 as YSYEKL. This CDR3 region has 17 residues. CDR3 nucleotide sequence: TGCGCCAGCAGCCACCAATCCCGGGACAGGGGTACAGATACGCAGTATTTT. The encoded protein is CASSHQSRDRGTDTQYF.

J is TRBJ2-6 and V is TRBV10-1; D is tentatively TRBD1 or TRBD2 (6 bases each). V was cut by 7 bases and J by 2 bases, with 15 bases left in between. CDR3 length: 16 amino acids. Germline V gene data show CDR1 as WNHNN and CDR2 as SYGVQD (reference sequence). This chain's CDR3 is CASNGGPRTGANVLTF. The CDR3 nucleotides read TGCGCCAGCAACGGGGGCCCGCGGACTGGGGCCAACGTCCTGACTTTC.

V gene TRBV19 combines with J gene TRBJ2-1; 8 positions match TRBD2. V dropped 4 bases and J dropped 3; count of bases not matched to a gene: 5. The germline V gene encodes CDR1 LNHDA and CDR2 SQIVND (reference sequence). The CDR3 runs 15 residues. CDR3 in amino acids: CASSTSGRVYNEQFF. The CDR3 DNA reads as TGTGCCAGTAGTACCAGCGGGAGAGTCTACAATGAGCAGTTCTTC.

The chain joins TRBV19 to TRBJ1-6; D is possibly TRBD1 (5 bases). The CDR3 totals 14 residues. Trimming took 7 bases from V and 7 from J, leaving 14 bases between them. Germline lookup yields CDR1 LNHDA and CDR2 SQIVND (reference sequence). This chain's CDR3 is CASNPGFGNSPLHF. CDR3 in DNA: TGTGCCAGTAACCCAGGGTTCGGGAATTCACCCCTCCACTTT.

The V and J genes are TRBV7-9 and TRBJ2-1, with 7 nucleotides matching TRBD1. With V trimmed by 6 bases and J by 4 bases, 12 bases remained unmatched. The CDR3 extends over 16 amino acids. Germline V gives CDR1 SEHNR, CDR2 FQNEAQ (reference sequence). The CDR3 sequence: CASRAPGTELYNEQFF. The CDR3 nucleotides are TGTGCCAGCAGGGCCCCCGGGACAGAACTTTACAATGAGCAGTTCTTC.

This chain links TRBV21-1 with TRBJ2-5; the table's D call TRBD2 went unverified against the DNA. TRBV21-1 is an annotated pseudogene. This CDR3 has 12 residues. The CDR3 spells CASSKGRETQYF. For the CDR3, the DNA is TGTGCCAGCAGCAAAGGTCGGGAGACCCAGTACTTC.

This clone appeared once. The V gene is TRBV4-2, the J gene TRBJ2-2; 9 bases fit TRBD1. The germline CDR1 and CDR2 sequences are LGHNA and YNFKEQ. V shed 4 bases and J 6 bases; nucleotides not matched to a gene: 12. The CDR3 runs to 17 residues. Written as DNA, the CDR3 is TGTGCCAGCAGCCGAGGACAGGGGCTGGCGGACTCCGGGGAGCTGTTTTTT. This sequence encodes CASSRGQGLADSGELFF.

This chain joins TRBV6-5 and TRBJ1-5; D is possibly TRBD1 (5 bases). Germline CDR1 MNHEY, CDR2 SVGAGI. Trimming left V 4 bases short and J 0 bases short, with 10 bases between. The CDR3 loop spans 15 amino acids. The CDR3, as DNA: TGTGCCAGCAGTTCCGACAGTTATAGCAATCAGCCCCAGCATTTT. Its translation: CASSSDSYSNQPQHF.

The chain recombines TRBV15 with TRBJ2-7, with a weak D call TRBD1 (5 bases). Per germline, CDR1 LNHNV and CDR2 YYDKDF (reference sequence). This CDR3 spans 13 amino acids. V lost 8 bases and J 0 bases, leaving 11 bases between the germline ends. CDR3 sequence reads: CATSTGSSYEQYF. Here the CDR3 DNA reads TGTGCCACCTCCACAGGTAGCTCCTACGAGCAGTACTTC. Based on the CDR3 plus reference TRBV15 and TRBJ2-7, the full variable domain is DAMVIQNPRYQVTQFGKPVTLSCSQTLNHNVMYWYQQKSSQAPKLLFHYYDKDFNNEADTPDNFQSRRPNTSFCFLDIRSPGLGDTAMYLCATSTGSSYEQYFGPGTRLTVT.

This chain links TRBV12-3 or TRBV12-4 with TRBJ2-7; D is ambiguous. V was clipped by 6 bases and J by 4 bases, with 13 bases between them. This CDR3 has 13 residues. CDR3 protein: CASRRFGLYEQYF. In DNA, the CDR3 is TGTGCCAGCAGGCGATTCGGGCTGTACGAGCAGTACTTC.

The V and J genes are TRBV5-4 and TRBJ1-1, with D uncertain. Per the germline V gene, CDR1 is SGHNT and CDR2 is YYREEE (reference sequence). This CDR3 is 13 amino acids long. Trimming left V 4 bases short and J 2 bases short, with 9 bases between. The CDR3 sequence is CASSPGFNTEAFF. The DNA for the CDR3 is TGTGCCAGCAGCCCGGGTTTCAACACTGAAGCTTTCTTT.

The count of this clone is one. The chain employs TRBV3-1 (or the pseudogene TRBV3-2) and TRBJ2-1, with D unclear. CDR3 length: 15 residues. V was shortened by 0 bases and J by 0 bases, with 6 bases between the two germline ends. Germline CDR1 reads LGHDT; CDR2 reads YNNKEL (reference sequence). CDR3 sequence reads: CASSQERSSYNEQFF. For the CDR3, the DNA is TGTGCCAGCAGCCAAGAGCGTAGCTCCTACAATGAGCAGTTCTTC.